The clone carrying this T cell receptor beta chain was seen many times. The antigen remains undetermined. The data are from a study of T cell repertoires in cytomegalovirus infection. On the study more broadly: CMV infection plus the matching HLA type was flagged by public TCR beta signatures.

TCRdb itself ran the reads through MiXCR, one entry per CDR3 protein. The sample lists fewer than 550,000 distinct CDR3 sequences; approximately 11% were seen once. Looked up from germline, CDR1 is SGHTA and CDR2 is FQGNSA. V was clipped by 1 base and J by 5 bases, with 9 bases between them. The CDR3 loop spans 13 amino acids. Study-wide results and limits: There were HLA-C-restricted CMV-specific TCR beta clonotypes dominating the ex vivo response. Summed frequency of public TCR beta families distinguished CMV carriers with the relevant HLA.

The clonotype originates from a human donor in good health (CMV status not recorded). Some clones in this sample may be carry-over from other donors' samples. The genes are TRBV7-2 and TRBJ2-7; D remains unclear. Material for sequencing was PBMCs. CDR3 region: CASSLVEDDEQYF. In DNA form, the CDR3 reads TGTGCCAGCAGCTTAGTCGAGGACGACGAGCAGTACTTC.